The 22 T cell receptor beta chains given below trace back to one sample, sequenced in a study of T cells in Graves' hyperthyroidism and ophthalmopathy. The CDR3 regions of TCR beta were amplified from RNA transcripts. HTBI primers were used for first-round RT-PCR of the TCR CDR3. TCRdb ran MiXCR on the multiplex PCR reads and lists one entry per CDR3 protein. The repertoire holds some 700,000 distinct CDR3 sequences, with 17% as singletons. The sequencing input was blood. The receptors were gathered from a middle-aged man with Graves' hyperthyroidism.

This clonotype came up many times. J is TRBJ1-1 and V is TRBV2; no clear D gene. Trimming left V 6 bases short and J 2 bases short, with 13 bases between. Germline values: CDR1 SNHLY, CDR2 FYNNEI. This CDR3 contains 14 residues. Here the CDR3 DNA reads TGTGCCAGCAGGGGCCGGGCGGGTAACACTGAAGCTTTCTTT. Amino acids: CASRGRAGNTEAFF.

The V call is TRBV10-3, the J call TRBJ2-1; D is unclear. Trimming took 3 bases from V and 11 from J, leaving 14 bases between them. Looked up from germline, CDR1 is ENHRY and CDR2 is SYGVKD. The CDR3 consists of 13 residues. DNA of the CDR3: TGTGCCATCAGTGAAAATGGGCCCCTACAGCAGTTCTTC. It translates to CAISENGPLQQFF.

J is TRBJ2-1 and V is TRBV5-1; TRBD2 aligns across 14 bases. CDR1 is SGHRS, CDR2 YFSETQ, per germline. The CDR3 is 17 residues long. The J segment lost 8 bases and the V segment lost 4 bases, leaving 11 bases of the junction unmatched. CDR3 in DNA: TGCGCCAGCAGCACCCTCCGGGGGACTAGCGGGAGTGATGAGCAGTTCTTC. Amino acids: CASSTLRGTSGSDEQFF.

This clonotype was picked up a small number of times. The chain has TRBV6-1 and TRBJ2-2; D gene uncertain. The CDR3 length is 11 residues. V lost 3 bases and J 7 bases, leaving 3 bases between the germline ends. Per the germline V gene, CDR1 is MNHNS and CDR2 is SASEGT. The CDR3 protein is CASSDGGELFF. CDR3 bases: TGTGCCAGCAGTGATGGCGGGGAGCTGTTTTTT.

CDR3: CASSQTSGRLVNEQFF. As DNA, the CDR3 is TGTGCCAGCAGTCAAACTAGCGGGAGACTTGTCAATGAGCAGTTCTTC. The chain uses TRBV27 and TRBJ2-1; 11 positions agree with TRBD2. Germline trimming cut 5 bases from V and 6 bases from J; bases unmatched to any gene: 9. The CDR3 is 16 amino acids. Germline CDR1 is MNHEY and CDR2 is SMNVEV (reference sequence).

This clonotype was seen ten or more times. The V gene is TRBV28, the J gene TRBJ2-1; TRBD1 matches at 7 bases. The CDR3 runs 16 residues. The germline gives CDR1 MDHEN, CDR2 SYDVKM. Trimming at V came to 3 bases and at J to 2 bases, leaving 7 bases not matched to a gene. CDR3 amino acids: CASSFQQGTTYNEQFF. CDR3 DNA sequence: TGTGCCAGCAGTTTCCAACAGGGGACCACCTACAATGAGCAGTTCTTC.

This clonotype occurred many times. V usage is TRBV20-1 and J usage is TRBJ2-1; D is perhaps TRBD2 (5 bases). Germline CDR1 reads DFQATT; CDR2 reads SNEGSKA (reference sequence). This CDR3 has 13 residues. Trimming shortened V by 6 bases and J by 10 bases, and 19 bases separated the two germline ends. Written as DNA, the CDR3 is TGCAGTGCCGAGGGCGAGTCTAGCTGGGAGCAGTTCTTC. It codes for CSAEGESSWEQFF.

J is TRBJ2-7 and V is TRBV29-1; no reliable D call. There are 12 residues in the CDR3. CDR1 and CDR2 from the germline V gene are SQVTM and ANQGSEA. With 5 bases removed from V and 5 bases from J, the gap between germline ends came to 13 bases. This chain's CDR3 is CSVRTARNEQYF. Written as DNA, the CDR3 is TGCAGCGTTCGGACCGCCCGGAACGAGCAGTACTTC.

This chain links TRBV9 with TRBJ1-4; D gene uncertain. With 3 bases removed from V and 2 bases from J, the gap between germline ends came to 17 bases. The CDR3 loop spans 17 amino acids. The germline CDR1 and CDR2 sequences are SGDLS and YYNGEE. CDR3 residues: CASSAAATLATNEKLFF. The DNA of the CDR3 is TGTGCCAGCAGCGCAGCCGCAACCCTGGCTACTAATGAAAAACTGTTTTTT.

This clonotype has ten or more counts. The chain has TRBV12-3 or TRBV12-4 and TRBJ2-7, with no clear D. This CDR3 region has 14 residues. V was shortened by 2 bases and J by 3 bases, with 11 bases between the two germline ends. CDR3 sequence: CASSLNGGVYEQYF. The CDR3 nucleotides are TGTGCCAGCAGTTTAAACGGTGGGGTCTACGAGCAGTACTTC.

Here the CDR3 reads CASSTGKSMPYEQYF. CDR3 coding DNA: TGTGCCAGCAGCACCGGAAAGTCAATGCCCTACGAGCAGTACTTC. J is TRBJ2-7 and V is TRBV28, with D unclear. This CDR3 has 15 amino acids. Germline V CDR1 and CDR2: MDHEN, SYDVKM. V lost 6 bases and J lost 2, with 17 bases in between.

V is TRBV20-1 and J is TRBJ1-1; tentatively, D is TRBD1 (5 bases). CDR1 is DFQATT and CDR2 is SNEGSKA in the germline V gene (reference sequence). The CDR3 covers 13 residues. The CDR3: CAPEGQLNTEAFF. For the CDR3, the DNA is TGCGCCCCTGAGGGGCAGCTAAACACTGAAGCTTTCTTT.

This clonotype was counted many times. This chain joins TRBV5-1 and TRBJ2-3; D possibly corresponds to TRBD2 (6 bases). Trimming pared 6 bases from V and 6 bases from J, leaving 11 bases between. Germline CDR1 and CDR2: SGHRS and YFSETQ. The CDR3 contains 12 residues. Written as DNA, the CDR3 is TGCGCCAGCACTCCTGGGGGGGATACGCAGTATTTT. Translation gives CASTPGGDTQYF.

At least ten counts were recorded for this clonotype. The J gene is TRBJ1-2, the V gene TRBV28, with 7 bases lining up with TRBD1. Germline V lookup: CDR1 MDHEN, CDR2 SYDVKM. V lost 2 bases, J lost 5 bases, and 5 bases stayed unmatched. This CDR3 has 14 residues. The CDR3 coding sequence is TGTGCCAGCAGTTTAAAACCAGGGGGATATGGCTACACCTTC. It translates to CASSLKPGGYGYTF.

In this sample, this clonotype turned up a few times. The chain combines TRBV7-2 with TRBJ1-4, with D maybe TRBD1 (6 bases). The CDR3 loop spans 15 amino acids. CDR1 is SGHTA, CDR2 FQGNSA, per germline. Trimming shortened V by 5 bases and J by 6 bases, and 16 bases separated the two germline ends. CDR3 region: CASSPRGMFYEKLFF. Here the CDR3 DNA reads TGTGCCAGCAGCCCAAGGGGGATGTTCTATGAAAAACTGTTTTTT. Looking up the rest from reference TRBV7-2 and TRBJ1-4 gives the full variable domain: GAGVSQSPSNKVTEKGKDVELRCDPISGHTALYWYRQSLGQGLEFLIYFQGNSAPDKSGLPSDRFSAERTGGSVSTLTIQRTQQEDSAVYLCASSPRGMFYEKLFFGSGTQLSVL.

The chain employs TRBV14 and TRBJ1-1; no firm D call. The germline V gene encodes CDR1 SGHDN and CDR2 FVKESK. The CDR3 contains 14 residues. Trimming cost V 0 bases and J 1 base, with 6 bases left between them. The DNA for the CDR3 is TGTGCCAGCAGCCAAGATGCGGAGAACACTGAAGCTTTCTTT. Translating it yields CASSQDAENTEAFF.

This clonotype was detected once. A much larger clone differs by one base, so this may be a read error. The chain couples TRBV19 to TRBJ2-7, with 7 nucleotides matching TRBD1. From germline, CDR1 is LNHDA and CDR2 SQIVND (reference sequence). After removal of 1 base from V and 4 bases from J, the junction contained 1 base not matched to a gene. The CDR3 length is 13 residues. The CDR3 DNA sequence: TGTGCCAGTAGTATAGCGACAGGGTACGAGCAGTACTTC. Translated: CASSIATGYEQYF.

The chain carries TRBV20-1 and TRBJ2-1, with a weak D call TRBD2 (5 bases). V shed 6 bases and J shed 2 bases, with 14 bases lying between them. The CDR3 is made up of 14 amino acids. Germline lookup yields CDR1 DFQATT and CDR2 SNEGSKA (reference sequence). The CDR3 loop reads CSAKDSGTYNEQFF. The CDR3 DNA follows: TGCAGTGCGAAGGACTCAGGTACCTACAATGAGCAGTTCTTC.

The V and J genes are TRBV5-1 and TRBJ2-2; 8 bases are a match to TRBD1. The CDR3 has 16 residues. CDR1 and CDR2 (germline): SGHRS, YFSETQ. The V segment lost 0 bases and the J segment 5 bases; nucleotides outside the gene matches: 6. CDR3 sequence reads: CASSLARTGQTGELFF. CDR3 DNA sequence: TGCGCCAGCAGCTTGGCGCGGACAGGGCAGACCGGGGAGCTGTTTTTT.

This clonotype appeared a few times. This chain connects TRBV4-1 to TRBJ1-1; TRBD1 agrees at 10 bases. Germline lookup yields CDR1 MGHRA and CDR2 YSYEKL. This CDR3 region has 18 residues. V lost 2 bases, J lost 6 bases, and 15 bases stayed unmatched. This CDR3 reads CASSQSGTGVGYWAEAFF. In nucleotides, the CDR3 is TGCGCCAGCAGCCAAAGTGGGACAGGGGTCGGGTATTGGGCTGAAGCTTTCTTT.

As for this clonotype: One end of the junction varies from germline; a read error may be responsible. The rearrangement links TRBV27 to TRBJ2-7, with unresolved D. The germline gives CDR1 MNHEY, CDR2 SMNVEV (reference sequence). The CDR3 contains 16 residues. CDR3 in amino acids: CATSPRISSSSHEQYF. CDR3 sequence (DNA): TGTGCCACTTCCCCCCGAATTTCATCCAGCTCCCACGAGCAGTACTTC.

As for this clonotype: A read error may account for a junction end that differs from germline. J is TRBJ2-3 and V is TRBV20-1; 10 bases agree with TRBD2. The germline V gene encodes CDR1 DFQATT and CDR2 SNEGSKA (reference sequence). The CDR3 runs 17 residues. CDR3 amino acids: CSARDPMRLAGTDMQYF. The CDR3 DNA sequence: TGCAGTGCTAGAGATCCGATGAGACTAGCGGGCACAGATATGCAGTATTTT.